This entry describes one TCR beta chain. Unmatched junction bases numbered 11, after V lost 2 bases and J lost 1 base. The CDR3 is 18 amino acids. Germline V gene lookup returns CDR1 SGHRS and CDR2 YFSETQ. A single record per CDR3 protein comes from TCRdb applying MiXCR to the RT-PCR reads. The sample has 160,000 or so distinct CDR3 sequences, 24% seen once. This sample was taken from a study of patients and donors after allogeneic stem cell transplantation. This sequence was found in a human donor who was either an allogeneic HSCT recipient or a stem cell or donor lymphocyte infusion donor (not recorded which). It is not recorded whose cells these are; they may come from a transplant donor. Sequences were obtained from blood, either unsorted or a sorted T cell fraction (not recorded which). This chain connects TRBV5-1 to TRBJ2-3; TRBD1 aligns across 9 bases. In DNA, the CDR3 is TGCGCCAGCAGCTTCCGGGACAGGGAACTTCGGGGCACAGATACGCAGTATTTT. Translation: CASSFRDRELRGTDTQYF.